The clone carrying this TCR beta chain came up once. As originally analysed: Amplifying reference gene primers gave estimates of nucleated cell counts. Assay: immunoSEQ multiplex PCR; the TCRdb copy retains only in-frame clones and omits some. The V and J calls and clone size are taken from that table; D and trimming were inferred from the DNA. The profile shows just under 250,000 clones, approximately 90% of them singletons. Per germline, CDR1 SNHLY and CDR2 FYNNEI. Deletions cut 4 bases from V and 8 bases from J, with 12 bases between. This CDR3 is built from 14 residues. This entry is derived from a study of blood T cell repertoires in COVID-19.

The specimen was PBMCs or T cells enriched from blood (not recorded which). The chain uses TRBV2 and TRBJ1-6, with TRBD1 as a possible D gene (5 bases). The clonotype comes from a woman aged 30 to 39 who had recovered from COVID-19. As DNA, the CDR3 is TGTGCCAGCAGTGCCAGGGAAGGGGATTCACCCCTCCACTTT. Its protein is CASSAREGDSPLHF.